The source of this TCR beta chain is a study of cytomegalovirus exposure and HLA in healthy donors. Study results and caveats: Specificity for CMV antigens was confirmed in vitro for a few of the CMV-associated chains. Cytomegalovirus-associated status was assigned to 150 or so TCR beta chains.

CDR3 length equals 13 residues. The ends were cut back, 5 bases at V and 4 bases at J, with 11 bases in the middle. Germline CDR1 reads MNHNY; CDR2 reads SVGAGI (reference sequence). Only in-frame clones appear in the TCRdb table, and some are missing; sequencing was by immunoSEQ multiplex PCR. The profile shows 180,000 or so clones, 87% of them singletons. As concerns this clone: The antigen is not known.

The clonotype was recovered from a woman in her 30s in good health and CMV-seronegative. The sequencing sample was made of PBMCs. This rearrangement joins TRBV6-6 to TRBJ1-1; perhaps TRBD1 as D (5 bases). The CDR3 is CASSTVRGTEAFF. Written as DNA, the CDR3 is TGTGCCAGCAGTACAGTTAGGGGCACTGAAGCTTTCTTT.